This record covers a single TCR beta chain. Its antigen is as yet unknown. Relative to the germline gene, one junction end is altered; a read error may explain this. The sample holds other DNA sequences that translate to the same CDR3. From germline, CDR1 is LNHDA and CDR2 SQIVND (reference sequence). This CDR3 contains 16 residues. These data belong to a study of cytomegalovirus exposure and HLA in healthy donors. The PCR used 60 Vbeta and 13 Jbeta primers. Sequencing was performed with immunoSEQ multiplex PCR; in TCRdb, only in-frame clones are kept and a portion is missing. The table shows 130,000 to 150,000 clones, with roughly 76% occurring only once. The study, taken as a whole, reports: The study reported that TCR beta sequences accurately predicted HLA-A and HLA-B alleles in most subjects. Later on, an analysis showed TCR association rates differing by HLA locus, with DRB1 the most and HLA-C the fewest. Compared with the roughly 670-donor mean, an Asian-associated ancestry cluster reportedly had fewer N-insertions, according to a later analysis. Diagnosis of cytomegalovirus status made by the classifier reportedly showed high specificity and sensitivity.

V usage is TRBV19 and J usage is TRBJ2-3; TRBD2 matches 7 bases. The TCR comes from a young man in good health and CMV-seronegative. Sequenced input: PBMCs. The CDR3 coding sequence is TGTGCTAGTAGTATAGCTAGCGGACTTAGCACAGATACGCAGTATTTT. Protein product: CASSIASGLSTDTQYF. Variable domain in full (rest from reference TRBV19 and TRBJ2-3): DGGITQSPKYLFRKEGQNVTLSCEQNLNHDAMYWYRQDPGQGLRLIYYSQIVNDFQKGDIAEGYSVSREKKESFPLTVTSAQKNPTAFYLCASSIASGLSTDTQYFGPGTRLTVL.